The 22 T cell receptor beta chains presented below share a single source sample, sequenced in a study of shared clonotypes between healthy human individuals. Sequencing was performed with immunoSEQ multiplex PCR; in TCRdb, only in-frame clones are kept and a portion is missing. In the table there are 2 million to 2.5 million clones, approximately 94% of which are singletons. Input material: naive CD4+ T cells sorted from blood. Noted subset: CD45RA+ positively selected. All receptors come from a man aged 18 to 30 in good health.

This sequence joins TRBV13 and TRBJ2-3; TRBD2 agrees at 12 bases. The CDR3 totals 15 residues. Trimming took 4 bases from V and 5 from J; bases not matched to a gene: 4. Germline V gives CDR1 PRHDT, CDR2 FYEKMQ (reference sequence). In DNA, the CDR3 is TGTGCCAGCAGCTCAGGACTAGCGGGATTAGATACGCAGTATTTT. This encodes CASSSGLAGLDTQYF. Complete variable domain (other parts from reference TRBV13 and TRBJ2-3): AAGVIQSPRHLIKEKRETATLKCYPIPRHDTVYWYQQGPGQDPQFLISFYEKMQSDKGSIPDRFSAQQFSDYHSELNMSSLELGDSALYFCASSSGLAGLDTQYFGPGTRLTVL.

The CDR3 bases are TGTGCCAGCAGTTATAGGGGGTACAATGGCTACACCTTC. It specifies CASSYRGYNGYTF. J is TRBJ1-2 and V is TRBV6-5; weak D call: TRBD1 (6 bases). Trimming cost V 3 bases and J 6 bases, with 11 bases left between them. This CDR3 spans 13 amino acids. CDR1 and CDR2 from the germline V gene are MNHEY and SVGAGI.

This chain joins TRBV4-3 and TRBJ2-5, with 8 bases matching TRBD2. CDR3 length: 17 residues. Trimming at V came to 0 bases and at J to 4 bases, leaving 10 bases not matched to a gene. Germline V CDR1 and CDR2: LGHNA, YSLEER. The CDR3 region is CASSQDWIAGFRETQYF. For the CDR3, the DNA is TGCGCCAGCAGCCAAGATTGGATAGCGGGATTCCGAGAGACCCAGTACTTC.

As DNA, the CDR3 is TGTGCCAGCAGTGAAGCTTGGGTCCTCAATCAGCCCCAGCATTTT. Amino acid sequence: CASSEAWVLNQPQHF. This rearrangement joins TRBV2 to TRBJ1-5; D remains unclear. CDR1 SNHLY and CDR2 FYNNEI come from the germline V gene. The CDR3 extends over 15 amino acids. The germline V and J ends were trimmed by 0 bases and 3 bases, with 9 bases remaining between them. The variable domain in full, completed from reference TRBV2 and TRBJ1-5, reads EPEVTQTPSHQVTQMGQEVILRCVPISNHLYFYWYRQILGQKVEFLVSFYNNEISEKSEIFDDQFSVERPDGSNFTLKIRSTKLEDSAMYFCASSEAWVLNQPQHFGDGTRLSIL.

About this clone itself: Other DNA sequences from this sample encode an identical CDR3 as well. The V and J genes are TRBV4-1 and TRBJ1-1; TRBD1 might be the D (6 bases). This CDR3 has 14 residues. Deletions cut 1 base from V and 1 base from J, with 7 bases between. CDR1 is MGHRA and CDR2 is YSYEKL in the germline V gene. CDR3 DNA sequence: TGCGCCAGCAGCCAAGCGGACAGGAACACTGAAGCTTTCTTT. As protein: CASSQADRNTEAFF.

A few counts support this clone. Within the sample, other DNA sequences also encode this same CDR3. The chain uses TRBV5-1 and TRBJ2-7; TRBD1 agrees at 9 bases. This CDR3 has 15 amino acids. The V gene end was trimmed by 0 bases and the J gene end by 4 bases; junction bases not matched to a gene: 5. In germline, CDR1 is SGHRS, CDR2 YFSETQ. As DNA, the CDR3 is TGCGCCAGCAGCTTGGCCGGGACAGGGTCATACGAGCAGTACTTC. Protein: CASSLAGTGSYEQYF.

This chain uses TRBV9 with TRBJ2-3; D remains unclear. Trimming removed 3 bases at V and 2 bases at J, with 7 bases between. Germline loops: CDR1 SGDLS, CDR2 YYNGEE. This CDR3 has 13 amino acids. This CDR3 reads CASSEPLTDTQYF. The CDR3 bases are TGTGCCAGCAGCGAGCCCCTCACAGATACGCAGTATTTT.

Only a few counts were recorded for this clone. Other DNA sequences from this sample encode an identical CDR3 as well. This chain uses TRBV28 with TRBJ1-1; no clear D gene. Per the germline V gene, CDR1 is MDHEN and CDR2 is SYDVKM. This CDR3 spans 11 amino acids. V lost 4 bases and J 1 base, leaving 1 base between the germline ends. The CDR3 is CASSSNTEAFF. CDR3 bases: TGTGCCAGCAGTTCGAACACTGAAGCTTTCTTT. Variable domain in full (rest from reference TRBV28 and TRBJ1-1): DVKVTQSSRYLVKRTGEKVFLECVQDMDHENMFWYRQDPGLGLRLIYFSYDVKMKEKGDIPEGYSVSREKKERFSLILESASTNQTSMYLCASSSNTEAFFGQGTRLTVV.

The chain joins TRBV2 to TRBJ2-2; 8 bases agree with TRBD1. The trim removed 8 bases at V and 7 bases at J, leaving 12 bases unmatched. CDR1 and CDR2 from the germline V gene are SNHLY and FYNNEI. The length of the CDR3 is 15 residues. The CDR3 DNA is TGTGCCAGCCGCCAGCAGGGGGCCGGTGTCGGGGAGCTGTTTTTT. Translating it yields CASRQQGAGVGELFF.

The rearrangement joins TRBV30 to TRBJ2-5, with 7 bases matching TRBD2. Losses at the gene ends were 7 bases for V and 2 bases for J; bases not matched to a gene: 13. The CDR3 contains 15 residues. Germline loops: CDR1 GTSNPN, CDR2 SVGIG (reference sequence). Here the CDR3 reads CAFREPGLGQETQYF. CDR3 nucleotides: TGTGCCTTCCGAGAACCTGGACTAGGACAAGAGACCCAGTACTTC.

The chain couples TRBV5-4 to TRBJ1-2; D remains ambiguous. V lost 4 bases and J lost 2, with 15 bases in between. The CDR3 runs to 15 residues. Per the germline V gene, CDR1 is SGHNT and CDR2 is YYREEE (reference sequence). CDR3 sequence: CASSPSGRGNYGYTF. The CDR3, as DNA: TGTGCCAGCAGCCCAAGTGGACGGGGAAACTATGGCTACACCTTC.

The chain combines TRBV28 with TRBJ2-1; possible D gene TRBD2, 6 bases. V gave up 6 bases and J gave up 6 bases, with 18 bases separating them. CDR1 MDHEN and CDR2 SYDVKM come from the germline V gene. There are 15 residues in the CDR3. The CDR3 reads CASSPPGTGLNEQFF. In DNA form, the CDR3 reads TGTGCCAGCAGCCCCCCCGGGACTGGACTCAATGAGCAGTTCTTC. The full variable domain, with the rest looked up from reference TRBV28 and TRBJ2-1, is DVKVTQSSRYLVKRTGEKVFLECVQDMDHENMFWYRQDPGLGLRLIYFSYDVKMKEKGDIPEGYSVSREKKERFSLILESASTNQTSMYLCASSPPGTGLNEQFFGPGTRLTVL.

This clone came up once. The V and J genes are TRBV14 and TRBJ2-7; D is uncertain. Per germline, CDR1 SGHDN and CDR2 FVKESK. V was clipped by 9 bases and J by 5 bases, with 5 bases between them. The CDR3 is made up of 9 amino acids. The CDR3 region has the DNA TGTGCCAGGAACCACGAGCAGTACTTC. It translates to CARNHEQYF.

This clone was seen a single time. V is TRBV18 and J is TRBJ2-7; D gene unclear. Germline assignment: CDR1 KGHSH and CDR2 LQKENI. The CDR3 runs to 14 residues. The V end lost 0 bases, the J end lost 4 bases, and 10 bases lay between the germline ends. The CDR3 DNA sequence: TGTGCCAGCTCACCACCGGTCGCTGGGTACGAGCAGTACTTC. This sequence encodes CASSPPVAGYEQYF.

The chain couples TRBV30 to TRBJ1-5, with D tentatively TRBD1 (5 bases). The CDR3 is 16 residues long. From germline, CDR1 is GTSNPN and CDR2 SVGIG (reference sequence). Trimming removed 5 bases from V and 0 bases from J, with 17 bases in between. This CDR3 reads CAWGAQEQVSNQPQHF. The CDR3 region has the DNA TGTGCCTGGGGCGCCCAGGAACAGGTTAGCAATCAGCCCCAGCATTTT.

This rearrangement joins TRBV2 to TRBJ2-7, with TRBD1 as a possible D gene (6 bases). CDR3 size: 12 residues. Trimming cost V 8 bases and J 4 bases, with 12 bases left between them. Germline V gene lookup returns CDR1 SNHLY and CDR2 FYNNEI. The CDR3 sequence: CASHRVVYEQYF. CDR3 coding DNA: TGTGCCAGCCACAGGGTGGTTTACGAGCAGTACTTC.

This chain connects TRBV2 to TRBJ2-7; D might be TRBD2 (6 bases). The V end lost 2 bases, the J end lost 0 bases, and 11 bases lay between the germline ends. Germline loops: CDR1 SNHLY, CDR2 FYNNEI. The CDR3 has 15 residues. Here the CDR3 reads CASSETDYFSYEQYF. The CDR3, as DNA: TGTGCCAGCAGTGAAACGGACTATTTCTCCTACGAGCAGTACTTC.

The gene calls are TRBV30 and TRBJ1-2; D gene ambiguous. Germline V gives CDR1 GTSNPN, CDR2 SVGIG (reference sequence). The CDR3 has 12 residues. The ends were cut back, 5 bases at V and 2 bases at J, with 9 bases in the middle. In DNA, the CDR3 is TGTGCCTGGGCGGCGGAGAACTATGGCTACACCTTC. Translating it yields CAWAAENYGYTF.

V gene TRBV7-2 combines with J gene TRBJ2-7; 11 positions agree with TRBD1. V shed 5 bases, J shed 0 bases, and the junction held 3 bases outside the gene matches. This CDR3 has 15 residues. CDR1 is SGHTA and CDR2 is FQGNSA in the germline V gene. The CDR3 sequence: CASSVGTGGSYEQYF. The DNA for the CDR3 is TGTGCCAGCAGCGTCGGGACAGGGGGCTCCTACGAGCAGTACTTC.

The chain is built from TRBV7-3 and TRBJ2-6, with D possibly called TRBD1 or TRBD2 (5 bases each). The ends were cut back, 5 bases at V and 4 bases at J, with 15 bases in the middle. This CDR3 contains 16 residues. Looked up from germline, CDR1 is SGHTA and CDR2 is FQGTGA. CDR3 loop: CASSLRTPGGANVLTF. The DNA for the CDR3 is TGTGCCAGCAGCCTCCGGACTCCAGGGGGGGCCAACGTCCTGACTTTC.

V and J are TRBV28 and TRBJ2-4; the match to TRBD1 covers 7 bases. CDR3 length: 15 amino acids. In germline, CDR1 is MDHEN, CDR2 SYDVKM. V dropped 6 bases and J dropped 0; count of bases not matched to a gene: 5. This CDR3 is CASSNRGKAKNIQYF. The CDR3 DNA sequence: TGTGCCAGCAGCAACAGGGGTAAAGCCAAAAACATTCAGTACTTC.

V is TRBV30 and J is TRBJ2-7; 7 positions match TRBD2. The V and J ends lost 4 bases and 4 bases, in that order; junction bases with no gene match: 7. The germline CDR1 and CDR2 sequences are GTSNPN and SVGIG (reference sequence). The CDR3 runs 13 residues. The CDR3 region is CAWMPSGEYEQYF. The CDR3 bases are TGTGCCTGGATGCCTAGCGGAGAGTACGAGCAGTACTTC.